The 2 T cell receptor beta chains in this list originate from one sample, sequenced in a study of radiation and T cells in renal cell carcinoma. Time point specified: blood 2 weeks post-SBRT. Treatment defined: 15 Gy SBRT to primary tumor, nephrectomy 4 weeks later. Assay used: immunoSEQ multiplex PCR; TCRdb lists only in-frame clones, some missing. The data contain around 130,000 clones, roughly 91% of them singletons. Specimen: blood, collected from a patient whose treatment included radiotherapy and nephrectomy. These receptors all come from a woman aged 65 to 85 with renal cell carcinoma.

The chain has TRBV4-1 and TRBJ2-1; D might be TRBD2 (7 bases). The CDR3 is 16 residues long. V lost 4 bases and J 3 bases, leaving 16 bases between the germline ends. Germline loops: CDR1 MGHRA, CDR2 YSYEKL. CDR3 DNA: TGCGCCAGCAGCCTCTTGCACGGGGGGCTCTACAATGAGCAGTTCTTC. Protein sequence: CASSLLHGGLYNEQFF.

V gene TRBV28 combines with J gene TRBJ2-7; D is perhaps TRBD2 (6 bases). From germline, CDR1 is MDHEN and CDR2 SYDVKM. Trimming took off 5 bases at V and 6 bases at J, with 11 bases between the two ends. CDR3 length: 12 amino acids. The CDR3 nucleotides read TGTGCCAGCAGTGGGGGAGGTTCCGAGCAGTACTTC. Protein sequence: CASSGGGSEQYF.